A single sample is the source of the 18 T cell receptor beta chains below, sequenced in a study of T cells expressing NK-cell markers. TCRdb reanalyzed the 5' RACE reads, giving one entry per CDR3 protein sequence and no DNA. The clone table shows approximately 110,000 distinct CDR3 sequences, with the ten largest holding approximately 17%. Input material: blood T cells: a sorted CD56 or NKG2C T cell subset, CD4+ or CD8+ T cells, or bulk PBMC T cells (not recorded which). These receptors originate from a woman aged 18 to 75 in good health.

CDR3 in amino acids: CASSLNRGAPTEAFF. This chain joins TRBV7-9 and TRBJ1-1; TCRdb reports TRBD1, a call that lacks DNA to check it against. CDR3 size: 15 residues. CDR1 SEHNR and CDR2 FQNEAQ come from the germline V gene (reference sequence). Filled out from reference TRBV7-9 and TRBJ1-1, the complete variable domain reads DTGVSQNPRHKITKRGQNVTFRCDPISEHNRLYWYRQTLGQGPEFLTYFQNEAQLEKSRLLSDRFSAERPKGSFSTLEIQRTEQGDSAMYLCASSLNRGAPTEAFFGQGTRLTVV.

V usage is TRBV13 and J usage is TRBJ1-2. The CDR3 contains 16 residues. CDR1 is PRHDT and CDR2 is FYEKMQ in the germline V gene (reference sequence). CDR3 sequence: CASSSGGGPANYGYTF. Filled out from reference TRBV13 and TRBJ1-2, the complete variable domain reads AAGVIQSPRHLIKEKRETATLKCYPIPRHDTVYWYQQGPGQDPQFLISFYEKMQSDKGSIPDRFSAQQFSDYHSELNMSSLELGDSALYFCASSSGGGPANYGYTFGSGTRLTVV.

V is TRBV29-1 and J is TRBJ1-2; TCRdb designates TRBD1, a call that cannot be tested without DNA. The CDR3 consists of 16 residues. Germline CDR1 is SQVTM and CDR2 is ANQGSEA. CDR3 sequence reads: CSVTGTGAGEDHGYTF.

This sequence joins TRBV5-6 and TRBJ2-2. Germline-derived CDR1 and CDR2 are SGHDT and YYEEEE. This CDR3 comprises 14 residues. The CDR3 protein is CASSLLENTGELFF.

The chain is built from TRBV6-2 or TRBV6-3 and TRBJ2-1; the TCRdb call, TRBD1, lacks DNA for checking. Germline V CDR1 and CDR2: MNHEY, SVGEGT. The CDR3 contains 13 residues. The CDR3: CATQYRGLREQFF.

The chain couples TRBV9 to TRBJ2-2; TCRdb lists TRBD1, though no DNA is available to test this call. The CDR3 spans 14 residues. The germline V gene has CDR1 SGDLS and CDR2 YYNGEE. The CDR3 sequence: CASSREEESGELFF.

The V and J genes are TRBV2 and TRBJ1-1; without DNA, the TCRdb call of TRBD1 cannot be checked. The CDR3 contains 15 residues. Germline-derived CDR1 and CDR2 are SNHLY and FYNNEI. The CDR3 region is CASSEARGDEAEAFF. The full variable domain, its missing parts supplied by reference TRBV2 and TRBJ1-1, is EPEVTQTPSHQVTQMGQEVILRCVPISNHLYFYWYRQILGQKVEFLVSFYNNEISEKSEIFDDQFSVERPDGSNFTLKIRSTKLEDSAMYFCASSEARGDEAEAFFGQGTRLTVV.

The V gene is TRBV15, the J gene TRBJ2-4. CDR3 length equals 13 residues. Germline loops: CDR1 LNHNV, CDR2 YYDKDF (reference sequence). The CDR3 loop is CATSSGFKNIQYF.

V usage is TRBV5-8 and J usage is TRBJ1-1. In germline, CDR1 is SGHTS, CDR2 YDEGEE. This CDR3 is 15 amino acids long. The chain's CDR3 is CASSLLGSMNTEAFF.

The chain employs TRBV7-2 and TRBJ2-2. Germline loops: CDR1 SGHTA, CDR2 FQGNSA. This CDR3 contains 14 residues. CDR3 residues: CASSLRFAGGELFF.

This rearrangement joins TRBV30 to TRBJ2-7; TCRdb calls TRBD2, which cannot be checked without DNA. Per germline, CDR1 GTSNPN and CDR2 SVGIG (reference sequence). This CDR3 is built from 15 residues. The CDR3 spells CAWSVSRAGVLEQYF.

V usage is TRBV29-1 and J usage is TRBJ2-1. CDR1 and CDR2 from the germline V gene are SQVTM and ANQGSEA. The CDR3 is 11 amino acids. The CDR3 is CSVEGDDEQFF.

The J gene is TRBJ2-5, the V gene TRBV6-2 or TRBV6-3; TCRdb calls TRBD2, which cannot be checked without DNA. The CDR3 totals 15 residues. The germline gives CDR1 MNHEY, CDR2 SVGEGT. CDR3 region: CASSYGPPDRETQYF.

V usage is TRBV11-3 and J usage is TRBJ2-5; there is no DNA to check the TCRdb D call of TRBD2. Germline-derived CDR1 and CDR2 are SGHNT and YENEEA. The CDR3 is made up of 16 amino acids. CDR3 sequence reads: CASSPRTSGRQETQYF. Variable domain in full (rest from reference TRBV11-3 and TRBJ2-5): EAGVVQSPRYKIIEKKQPVAFWCNPISGHNTLYWYLQNLGQGPELLIRYENEEAVDDSQLPKDRFSAERLKGVDSTLKIQPAELGDSAVYLCASSPRTSGRQETQYFGPGTRLLVL.

This chain connects TRBV9 to TRBJ2-6; TCRdb selects TRBD1, and the lack of DNA leaves this call unchecked. Germline CDR1 SGDLS, CDR2 YYNGEE. CDR3 length: 17 residues. The CDR3 region is CASSGTGGTSGANVLTF.

The V gene is TRBV6-4, the J gene TRBJ2-1; TCRdb indicates TRBD2, and absent DNA this call remains unverified. This CDR3 is 16 amino acids long. From germline, CDR1 is MRHNA and CDR2 SNTAGT. CDR3 amino acids: CASSRTSGGTYNEQFF.

V gene TRBV7-9 combines with J gene TRBJ2-3; TCRdb names TRBD2, which stays unverified in the absence of DNA. The V gene's germline CDR1 is SEHNR and CDR2 FQNEAQ (reference sequence). This CDR3 comprises 16 residues. CDR3 loop: CASSLRTSGSTDTQYF.

J is TRBJ2-3 and V is TRBV29-1; TCRdb's D call of TRBD2 is untestable without DNA. The CDR3 consists of 12 residues. From germline, CDR1 is SQVTM and CDR2 ANQGSEA. The CDR3 reads CSVVTMADTQYF.